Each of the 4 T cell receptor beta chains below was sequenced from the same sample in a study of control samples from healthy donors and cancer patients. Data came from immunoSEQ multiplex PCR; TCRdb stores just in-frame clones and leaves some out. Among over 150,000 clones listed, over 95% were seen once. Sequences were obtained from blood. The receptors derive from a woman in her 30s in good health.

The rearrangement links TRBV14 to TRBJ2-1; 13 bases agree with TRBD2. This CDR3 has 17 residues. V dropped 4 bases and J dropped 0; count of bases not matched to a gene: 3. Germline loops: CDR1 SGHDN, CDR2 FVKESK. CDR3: CASSPGLAGASYNEQFF. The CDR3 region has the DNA TGTGCCAGCAGCCCCGGACTAGCGGGAGCCTCCTACAATGAGCAGTTCTTC.

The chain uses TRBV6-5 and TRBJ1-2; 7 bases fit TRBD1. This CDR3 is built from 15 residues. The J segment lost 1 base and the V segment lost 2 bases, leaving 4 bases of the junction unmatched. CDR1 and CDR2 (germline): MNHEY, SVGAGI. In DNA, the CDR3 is TGTGCCAGCAGTTACCCCGGACAGGATAACTATGGCTACACCTTC. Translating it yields CASSYPGQDNYGYTF.

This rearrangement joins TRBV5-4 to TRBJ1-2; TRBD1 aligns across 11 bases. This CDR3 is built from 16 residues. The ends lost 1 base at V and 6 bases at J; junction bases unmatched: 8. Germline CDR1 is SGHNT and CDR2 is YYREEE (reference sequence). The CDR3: CASSLRDRGGKDGYTF. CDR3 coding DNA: TGTGCCAGCAGCTTGAGGGACAGGGGGGGTAAGGATGGCTACACCTTC.

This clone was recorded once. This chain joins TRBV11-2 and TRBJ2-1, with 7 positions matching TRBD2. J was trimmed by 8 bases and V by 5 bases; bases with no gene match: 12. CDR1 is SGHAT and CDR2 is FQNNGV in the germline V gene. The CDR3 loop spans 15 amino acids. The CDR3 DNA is TGTGCCAGCAGCGCGGCTAGCGGATTTTTTGATGAGCAGTTCTTC. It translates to CASSAASGFFDEQFF. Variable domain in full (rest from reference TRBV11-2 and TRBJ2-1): EAGVAQSPRYKIIEKRQSVAFWCNPISGHATLYWYQQILGQGPKLLIQFQNNGVVDDSQLPKDRFSAERLKGVDSTLKIQPAKLEDSAVYLCASSAASGFFDEQFFGPGTRLTVL.